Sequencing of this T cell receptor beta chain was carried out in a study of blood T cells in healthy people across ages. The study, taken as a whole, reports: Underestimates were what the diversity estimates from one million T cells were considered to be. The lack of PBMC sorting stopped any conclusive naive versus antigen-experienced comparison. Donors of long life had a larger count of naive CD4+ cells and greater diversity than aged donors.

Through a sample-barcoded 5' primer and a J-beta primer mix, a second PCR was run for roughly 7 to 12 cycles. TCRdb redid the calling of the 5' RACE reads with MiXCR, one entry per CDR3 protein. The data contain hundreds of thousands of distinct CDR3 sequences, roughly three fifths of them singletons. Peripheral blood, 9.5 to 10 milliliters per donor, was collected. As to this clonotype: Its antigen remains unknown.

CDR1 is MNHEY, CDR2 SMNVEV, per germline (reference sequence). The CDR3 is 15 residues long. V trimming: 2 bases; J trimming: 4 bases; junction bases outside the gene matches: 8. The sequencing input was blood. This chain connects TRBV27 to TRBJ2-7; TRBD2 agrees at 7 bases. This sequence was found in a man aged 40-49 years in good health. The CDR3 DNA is TGTGCCAGCAGTTTAGGCGGGAGTAACAAATACGAGCAGTACTTC. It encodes CASSLGGSNKYEQYF.